The rows below give T cell receptor beta chains drawn from one sample of a study of blood T cell repertoires in COVID-19. Sequenced by immunoSEQ multiplex PCR; TCRdb stores in-frame clones only, minus some. In the table there are around 170,000 clones, about 81% of which are singletons. The sequencing sample was made of peripheral blood. Source of these receptors: a woman aged 80 or older with COVID-19, enrolled during active disease. CDR3s leave out the opening cysteine and the closing phenylalanine or tryptophan.

j_call: TRBJ1-2
v_call: TRBV5-1
cdr3_aa: ASSLGGTGFGYT

j_call: TRBJ2-7
v_call: TRBV29-1
cdr3_aa: SVGQGGYEQY

j_call: TRBJ1-2
v_call: TRBV5-4
cdr3_aa: ASSYVVNYGYT

j_call: TRBJ2-5
v_call: TRBV20-1
cdr3_aa: SASSGLAGGETQY

j_call: TRBJ2-1
v_call: TRBV11-3
cdr3_aa: ASSTGTVDNEQF

j_call: TRBJ1-2
v_call: TRBV3-1/TRBV3-2
cdr3_aa: ASSPGTVYGYT

j_call: TRBJ2-2
v_call: TRBV18
cdr3_aa: ASSPITSGSNTGELF

j_call: TRBJ1-2
v_call: TRBV5-1
cdr3_aa: ASSLAGGDGYT

j_call: TRBJ2-1
v_call: TRBV4-2
cdr3_aa: ASSRDGQGASHEQF

j_call: TRBJ2-1
v_call: TRBV7-9
cdr3_aa: ASSLTSNNEQF

j_call: TRBJ2-3
v_call: TRBV11-2
cdr3_aa: ASSLGGGSPDTQY

j_call: TRBJ2-3
v_call: TRBV5-1
cdr3_aa: ASTGGRGGTDTQY

j_call: TRBJ2-5
v_call: TRBV4-2
cdr3_aa: ASSQVYSGGFDQETQY

j_call: TRBJ2-3
v_call: TRBV4-2
cdr3_aa: ASSQVFVQGDTDTQY

j_call: TRBJ1-3
v_call: TRBV4-3
cdr3_aa: ASSQGYGDLGNTIY

j_call: TRBJ2-1
v_call: TRBV9
cdr3_aa: ASSGLAGGSSYNEQF

j_call: TRBJ1-1
v_call: TRBV15
cdr3_aa: ATSTDGNEAF

j_call: TRBJ2-7
v_call: TRBV11-3
cdr3_aa: ASSHDSSYEQY

j_call: TRBJ2-1
v_call: TRBV5-4
cdr3_aa: ASSTGQGARYNEQF

j_call: TRBJ2-7
v_call: TRBV28
cdr3_aa: ASSFSGTGHYEQY

j_call: TRBJ2-5
v_call: TRBV2
cdr3_aa: ASSERTTQETQY

j_call: TRBJ2-5
v_call: TRBV7-8
cdr3_aa: ASRFLPSFQETQY

j_call: TRBJ1-2
v_call: TRBV27
cdr3_aa: ASSLSADNYGYT

j_call: TRBJ2-3
v_call: TRBV10-3
cdr3_aa: AISDSSGGSDTQY

j_call: TRBJ2-5
v_call: TRBV29-1
cdr3_aa: SVGSTGEETQY

j_call: TRBJ2-2
v_call: TRBV7-6
cdr3_aa: ASSFAGNTGELF

j_call: TRBJ2-3
v_call: TRBV2
cdr3_aa: ASTSRTSGRIRDTQY

j_call: TRBJ1-2
v_call: TRBV27
cdr3_aa: ASSLNRGNYGYT

j_call: TRBJ1-6
v_call: TRBV5-4
cdr3_aa: ASSLGQPYNSPLH

j_call: TRBJ2-1
v_call: TRBV28
cdr3_aa: ASSSSTSGAYNEQF

j_call: TRBJ2-7
v_call: TRBV7-9
cdr3_aa: ASSVPGQGSEQY

j_call: TRBJ2-2
v_call: TRBV4-3
cdr3_aa: ASSQNRDTYTGELF

j_call: TRBJ2-3
v_call: TRBV7-3
cdr3_aa: ASSLTGRETDTQY

j_call: TRBJ1-2
v_call: TRBV4-2
cdr3_aa: ASSQYKNSFFYGYT

j_call: TRBJ2-1
v_call: TRBV20-1
cdr3_aa: SASWGGGEQF

j_call: TRBJ1-4
v_call: TRBV10-3
cdr3_aa: AVSGTGPEKLF

j_call: TRBJ1-2
v_call: TRBV7-9
cdr3_aa: ASSLEWQGVNYGYT

j_call: TRBJ2-5
v_call: TRBV4-2
cdr3_aa: ASSQRGGGQGTLNQETQY

j_call: TRBJ1-6
v_call: TRBV6-5
cdr3_aa: ASGPQNSPLH

j_call: TRBJ2-7
v_call: TRBV4-1
cdr3_aa: ASSQEPGGYYEQY

j_call: TRBJ2-1
v_call: TRBV6-5
cdr3_aa: ASSYSTEKQF

j_call: TRBJ2-3
v_call: TRBV9
cdr3_aa: ASSARTDTQY

j_call: TRBJ1-2
v_call: TRBV5-1
cdr3_aa: ASSQPGTGGYGYT

j_call: TRBJ1-1
v_call: TRBV7-9
cdr3_aa: ASSLTGGEAF

j_call: TRBJ2-1
v_call: TRBV7-9
cdr3_aa: ASSVVTVYNEQF

j_call: TRBJ1-1
v_call: TRBV2
cdr3_aa: ASRFYTEAF

j_call: TRBJ1-1
v_call: TRBV12-3/TRBV12-4
cdr3_aa: ASSLSGSGAF

j_call: TRBJ1-2
v_call: TRBV7-9
cdr3_aa: ASSLTNGYGYT

j_call: TRBJ2-1
v_call: TRBV27
cdr3_aa: ASSIRLAGTQF

j_call: TRBJ2-7
v_call: TRBV7-2
cdr3_aa: ASSLSPDSVQY

j_call: TRBJ1-2
v_call: TRBV27
cdr3_aa: ASSLGRGLYGYT

j_call: TRBJ2-2
v_call: TRBV7-2
cdr3_aa: ASRQSGTSSVGELF

j_call: TRBJ2-1
v_call: TRBV4-3
cdr3_aa: ASSQAGGIYNEQF

j_call: TRBJ2-1
v_call: TRBV5-1
cdr3_aa: ASSLGRDPSYNEQF

j_call: TRBJ1-3
v_call: TRBV3-1/TRBV3-2
cdr3_aa: ASSRTHSSGNTIY

j_call: TRBJ1-2
v_call: TRBV24-1
cdr3_aa: ATSDLKGPGGYT

j_call: TRBJ1-2
v_call: TRBV28
cdr3_aa: ASSLYDGASGYT

j_call: TRBJ1-5
v_call: TRBV19
cdr3_aa: ASSEQGAQPQH

j_call: TRBJ1-1
v_call: TRBV19
cdr3_aa: ASSIDLTVMNTEAF

j_call: TRBJ2-5
v_call: TRBV19
cdr3_aa: ASSTRVASNQETQY